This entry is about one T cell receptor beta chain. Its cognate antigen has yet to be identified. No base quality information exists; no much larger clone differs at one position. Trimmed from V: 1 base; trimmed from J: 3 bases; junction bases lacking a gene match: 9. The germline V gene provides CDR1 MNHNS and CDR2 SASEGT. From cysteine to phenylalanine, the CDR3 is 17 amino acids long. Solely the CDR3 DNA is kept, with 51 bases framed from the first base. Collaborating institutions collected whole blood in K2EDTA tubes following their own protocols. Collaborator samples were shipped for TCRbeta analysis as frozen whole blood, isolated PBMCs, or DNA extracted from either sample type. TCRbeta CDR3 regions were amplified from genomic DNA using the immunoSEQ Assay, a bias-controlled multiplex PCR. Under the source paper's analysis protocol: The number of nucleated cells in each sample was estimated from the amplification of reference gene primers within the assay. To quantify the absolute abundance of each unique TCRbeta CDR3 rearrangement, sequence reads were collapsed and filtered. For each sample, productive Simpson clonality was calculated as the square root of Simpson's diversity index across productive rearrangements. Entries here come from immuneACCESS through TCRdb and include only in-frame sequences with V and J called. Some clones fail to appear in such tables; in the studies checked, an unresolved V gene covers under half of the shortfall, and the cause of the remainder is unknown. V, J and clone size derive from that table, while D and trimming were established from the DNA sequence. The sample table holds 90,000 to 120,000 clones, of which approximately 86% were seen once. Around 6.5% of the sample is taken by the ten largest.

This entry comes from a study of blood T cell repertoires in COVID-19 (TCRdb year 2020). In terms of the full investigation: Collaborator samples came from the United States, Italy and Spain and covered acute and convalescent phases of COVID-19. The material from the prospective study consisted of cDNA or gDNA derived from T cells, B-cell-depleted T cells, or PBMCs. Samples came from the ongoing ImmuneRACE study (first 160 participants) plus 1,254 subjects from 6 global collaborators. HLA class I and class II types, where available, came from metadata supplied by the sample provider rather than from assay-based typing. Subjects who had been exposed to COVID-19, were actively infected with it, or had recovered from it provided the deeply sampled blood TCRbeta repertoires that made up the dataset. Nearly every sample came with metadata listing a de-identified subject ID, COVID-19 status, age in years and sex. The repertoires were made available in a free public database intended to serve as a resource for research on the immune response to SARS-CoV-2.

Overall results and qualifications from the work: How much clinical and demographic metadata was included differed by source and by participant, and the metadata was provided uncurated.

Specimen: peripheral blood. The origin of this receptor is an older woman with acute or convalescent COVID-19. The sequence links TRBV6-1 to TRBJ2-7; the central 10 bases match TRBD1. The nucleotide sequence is TGTGCCAGCAGTGAAGTGGCCGGGACAGGGGCAGGCTACGAGCAGTACTTC. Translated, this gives CASSEVAGTGAGYEQYF.